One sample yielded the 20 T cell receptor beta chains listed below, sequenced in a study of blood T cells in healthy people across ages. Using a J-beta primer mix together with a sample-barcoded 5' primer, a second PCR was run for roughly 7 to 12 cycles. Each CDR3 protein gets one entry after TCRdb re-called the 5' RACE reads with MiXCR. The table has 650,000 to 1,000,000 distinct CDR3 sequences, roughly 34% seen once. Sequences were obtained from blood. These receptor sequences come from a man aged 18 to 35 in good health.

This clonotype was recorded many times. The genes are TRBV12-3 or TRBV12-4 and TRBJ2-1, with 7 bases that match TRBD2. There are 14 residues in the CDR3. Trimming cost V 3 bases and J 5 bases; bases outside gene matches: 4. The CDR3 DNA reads TGTGCCAGCAGTTTTTTGGGGGGGGACAATGAGCAGTTCTTC. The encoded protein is CASSFLGGDNEQFF.

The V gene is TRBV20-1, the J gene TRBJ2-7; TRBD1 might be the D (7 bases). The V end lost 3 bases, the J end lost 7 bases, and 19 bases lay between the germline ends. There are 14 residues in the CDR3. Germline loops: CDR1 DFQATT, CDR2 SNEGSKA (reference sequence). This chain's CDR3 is CSAREGADYNEQYF. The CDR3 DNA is TGCAGTGCTAGGGAGGGGGCCGACTACAATGAGCAGTACTTC.

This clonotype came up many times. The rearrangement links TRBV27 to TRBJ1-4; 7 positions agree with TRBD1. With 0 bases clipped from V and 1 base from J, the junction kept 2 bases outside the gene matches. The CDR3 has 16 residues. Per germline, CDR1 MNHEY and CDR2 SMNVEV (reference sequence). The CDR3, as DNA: TGTGCCAGCAGTTTATCGAGGACAGGAACTAATGAAAAACTGTTTTTT. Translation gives CASSLSRTGTNEKLFF.

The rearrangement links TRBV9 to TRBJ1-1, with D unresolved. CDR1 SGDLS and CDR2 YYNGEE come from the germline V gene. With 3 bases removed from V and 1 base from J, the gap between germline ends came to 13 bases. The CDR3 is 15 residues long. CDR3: CASSALTRSNTEAFF. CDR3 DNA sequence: TGTGCCAGCAGCGCCCTGACACGGTCGAACACTGAAGCTTTCTTT.

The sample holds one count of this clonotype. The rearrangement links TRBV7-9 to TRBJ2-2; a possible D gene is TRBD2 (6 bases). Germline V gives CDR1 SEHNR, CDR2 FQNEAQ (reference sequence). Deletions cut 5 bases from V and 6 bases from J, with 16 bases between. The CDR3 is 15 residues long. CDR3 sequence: CASSLTSLVAGELFF. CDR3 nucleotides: TGTGCCAGCAGCCTCACTAGCTTGGTTGCCGGGGAGCTGTTTTTT.

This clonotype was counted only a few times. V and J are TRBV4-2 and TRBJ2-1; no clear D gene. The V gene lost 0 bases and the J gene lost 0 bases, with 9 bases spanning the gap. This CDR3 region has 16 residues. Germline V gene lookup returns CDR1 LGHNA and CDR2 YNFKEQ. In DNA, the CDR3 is TGTGCCAGCAGCCAAGATATTCAGAGCTCCTACAATGAGCAGTTCTTC. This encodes CASSQDIQSSYNEQFF.

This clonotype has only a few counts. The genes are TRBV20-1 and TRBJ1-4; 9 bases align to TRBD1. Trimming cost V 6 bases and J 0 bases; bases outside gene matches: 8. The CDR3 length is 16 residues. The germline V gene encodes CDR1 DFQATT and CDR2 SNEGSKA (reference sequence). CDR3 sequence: CSAWDREEATNEKLFF. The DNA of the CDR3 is TGCAGTGCCTGGGACAGGGAGGAAGCAACTAATGAAAAACTGTTTTTT.

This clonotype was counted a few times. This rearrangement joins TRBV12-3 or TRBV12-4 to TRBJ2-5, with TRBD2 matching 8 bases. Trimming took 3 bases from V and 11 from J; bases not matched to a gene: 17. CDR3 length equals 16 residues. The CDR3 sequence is CASSFAGGDFYNEQYF. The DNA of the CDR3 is TGTGCCAGCAGTTTCGCGGGGGGTGACTTCTACAATGAGCAGTACTTC.

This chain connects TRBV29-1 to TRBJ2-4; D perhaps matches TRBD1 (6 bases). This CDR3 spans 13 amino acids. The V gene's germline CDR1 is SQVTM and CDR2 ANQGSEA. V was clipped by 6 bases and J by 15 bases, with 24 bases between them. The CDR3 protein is CSVGTRLKETRYF. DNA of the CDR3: TGCAGCGTCGGGACACGCTTGAAAGAGACCCGGTACTTC. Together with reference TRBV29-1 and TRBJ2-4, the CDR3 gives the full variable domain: SAVISQKPSRDICQRGTSLTIQCQVDSQVTMMFWYRQQPGQSLTLIATANQGSEATYESGFVIDKFPISRPNLTFSTLTVSNMSPEDSSIYLCSVGTRLKETRYFGAGTRLSVL.

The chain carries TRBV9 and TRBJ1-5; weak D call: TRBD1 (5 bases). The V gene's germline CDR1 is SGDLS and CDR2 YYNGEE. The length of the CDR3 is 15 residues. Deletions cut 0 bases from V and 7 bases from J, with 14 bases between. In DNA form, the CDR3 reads TGTGCCAGCAGCGTAGACTCAGGGTTAGGGCAGCCCCAGCATTTT. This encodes CASSVDSGLGQPQHF.

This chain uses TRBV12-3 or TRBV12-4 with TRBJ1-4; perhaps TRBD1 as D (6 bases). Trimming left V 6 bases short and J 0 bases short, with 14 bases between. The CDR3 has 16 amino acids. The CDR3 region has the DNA TGTGCCAGCAGAGAGGGGGAGAGTGCAACTAATGAAAAACTGTTTTTT. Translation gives CASREGESATNEKLFF.

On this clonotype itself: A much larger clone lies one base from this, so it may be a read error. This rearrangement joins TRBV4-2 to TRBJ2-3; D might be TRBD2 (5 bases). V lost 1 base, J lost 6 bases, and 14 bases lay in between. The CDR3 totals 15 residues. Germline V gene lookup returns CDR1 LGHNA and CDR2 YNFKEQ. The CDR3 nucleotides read TGTGCCAGCAGCCAAGCCCTCCGGGGTTCGGATACGCAGTATTTT. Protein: CASSQALRGSDTQYF.

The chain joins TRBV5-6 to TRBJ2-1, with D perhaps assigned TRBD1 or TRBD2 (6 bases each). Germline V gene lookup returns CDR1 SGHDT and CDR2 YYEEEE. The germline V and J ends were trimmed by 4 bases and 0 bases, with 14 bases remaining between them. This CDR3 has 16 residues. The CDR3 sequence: CASSNRRGSSYNEQFF. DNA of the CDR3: TGTGCCAGCAGCAACCGGAGGGGGAGCTCCTACAATGAGCAGTTCTTC.

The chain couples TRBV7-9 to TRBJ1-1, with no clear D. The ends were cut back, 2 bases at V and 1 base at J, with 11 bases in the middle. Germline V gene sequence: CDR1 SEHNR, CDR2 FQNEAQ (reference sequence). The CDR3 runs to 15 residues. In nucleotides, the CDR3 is TGTGCCAGCAGCTTATTTGCGGGCTCGAACACTGAAGCTTTCTTT. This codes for CASSLFAGSNTEAFF.

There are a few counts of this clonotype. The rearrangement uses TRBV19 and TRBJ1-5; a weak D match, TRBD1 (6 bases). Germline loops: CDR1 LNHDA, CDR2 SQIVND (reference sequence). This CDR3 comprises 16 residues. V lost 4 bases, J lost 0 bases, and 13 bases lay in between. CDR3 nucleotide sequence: TGTGCCAGTAGTACCCAATCAGGGGATAGCAATCAGCCCCAGCATTTT. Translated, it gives CASSTQSGDSNQPQHF.

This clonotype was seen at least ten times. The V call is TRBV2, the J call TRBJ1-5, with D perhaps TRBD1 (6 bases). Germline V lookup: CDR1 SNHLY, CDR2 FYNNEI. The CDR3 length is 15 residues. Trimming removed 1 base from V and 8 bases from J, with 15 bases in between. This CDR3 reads CASSEGSGGLKPQHF. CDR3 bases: TGTGCCAGCAGTGAAGGGAGCGGGGGGCTTAAGCCCCAGCATTTT.

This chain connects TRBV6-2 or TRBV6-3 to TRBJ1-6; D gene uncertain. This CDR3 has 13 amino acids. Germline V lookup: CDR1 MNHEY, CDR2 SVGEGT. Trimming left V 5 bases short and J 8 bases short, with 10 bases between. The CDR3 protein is CASSDARDSPLHF. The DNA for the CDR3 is TGTGCCAGCAGTGACGCCCGGGATTCACCCCTCCACTTT.

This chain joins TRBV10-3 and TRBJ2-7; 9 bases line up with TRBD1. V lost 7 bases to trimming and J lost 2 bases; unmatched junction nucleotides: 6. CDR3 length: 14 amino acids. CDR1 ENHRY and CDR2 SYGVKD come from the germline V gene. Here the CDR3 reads CAIMRGTGTYEQYF. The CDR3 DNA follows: TGTGCCATCATGAGAGGGACAGGGACCTACGAGCAGTACTTC.

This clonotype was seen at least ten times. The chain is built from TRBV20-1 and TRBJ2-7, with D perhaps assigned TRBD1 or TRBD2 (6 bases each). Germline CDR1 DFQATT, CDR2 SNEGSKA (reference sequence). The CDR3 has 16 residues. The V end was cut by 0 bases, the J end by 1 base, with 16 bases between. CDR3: CSARDARGPESYEQYF. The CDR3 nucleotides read TGCAGTGCTAGAGATGCTCGGGGGCCGGAATCCTACGAGCAGTACTTC.

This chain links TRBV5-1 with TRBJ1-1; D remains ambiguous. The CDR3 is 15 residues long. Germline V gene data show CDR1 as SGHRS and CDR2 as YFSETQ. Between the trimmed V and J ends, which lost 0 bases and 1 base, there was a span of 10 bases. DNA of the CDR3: TGCGCCAGCAGCTTGGCCGGCAAAGAGAACACTGAAGCTTTCTTT. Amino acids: CASSLAGKENTEAFF.